Presented here are 8 T cell receptor beta chains from one specimen sequenced in a study of blood T cells in healthy people across ages. It was with a sample-barcoded 5' primer and a J-beta primer mix that a second PCR of roughly 7 to 12 cycles was run. Using its own MiXCR run on the 5' RACE reads, TCRdb lists one record per CDR3 protein. This table holds under 2 million distinct CDR3 sequences, around 36% found once. The sample taken for sequencing was blood. These receptors were taken from a woman in her thirties in good health.

This clonotype was counted a few times. This sequence joins TRBV5-1 and TRBJ1-4, with TRBD1 matching over 7 bases. Germline CDR1 SGHRS, CDR2 YFSETQ. Trimming at V came to 9 bases and at J to 7 bases, leaving 12 bases not matched to a gene. This CDR3 spans 14 amino acids. The CDR3 reads CATPYSQGGEKLFF. The CDR3, as DNA: TGCGCCACCCCGTATAGCCAGGGGGGTGAAAAACTGTTTTTT. Full variable domain (missing parts from reference TRBV5-1 and TRBJ1-4): KAGVTQTPRYLIKTRGQQVTLSCSPISGHRSVSWYQQTPGQGLQFLFEYFSETQRNKGNFPGRFSGRQFSNSRSEMNVSTLELGDSALYLCATPYSQGGEKLFFGSGTQLSVL.

The V call is TRBV3-1, the J call TRBJ2-3, with 11 nucleotides matching TRBD2. The J segment lost 8 bases and the V segment lost 3 bases, leaving 13 bases of the junction unmatched. CDR1 LGHDT and CDR2 YNNKEL come from the germline V gene (reference sequence). The CDR3 spans 17 residues. The CDR3: CASSHSALAGGGCTQYF. DNA of the CDR3: TGTGCCAGCAGCCATAGCGCCCTAGCGGGAGGAGGATGTACGCAGTATTTT.

This clonotype was counted ten times or more. This sequence joins TRBV29-1 and TRBJ2-7, with D perhaps TRBD2 (6 bases). Germline CDR1 SQVTM, CDR2 ANQGSEA. The CDR3 has 13 residues. Deletions cut 7 bases from V and 3 bases from J, with 16 bases between. The CDR3 sequence: CSAEAEDYYEQYF. The DNA for the CDR3 is TGCAGCGCGGAGGCGGAGGACTACTACGAGCAGTACTTC.

The chain links TRBV7-9 to TRBJ2-5; the match to TRBD1 covers 7 bases. V dropped 5 bases and J dropped 2; count of bases not matched to a gene: 14. The germline V gene encodes CDR1 SEHNR and CDR2 FQNEAQ (reference sequence). The CDR3 is 17 residues long. The CDR3 loop reads CASSPGRRRGRQETQYF. The CDR3 DNA reads TGTGCCAGCAGCCCGGGTAGGCGAAGGGGGCGGCAAGAGACCCAGTACTTC.

This clonotype was counted at least ten times. The gene calls are TRBV12-3 or TRBV12-4 and TRBJ2-5; 7 bases line up with TRBD1. The V segment lost 5 bases and the J segment 4 bases; nucleotides outside the gene matches: 7. This CDR3 comprises 14 residues. The CDR3 loop reads CASSGDRAGETQYF. For the CDR3, the DNA is TGTGCCAGCAGTGGTGACAGGGCGGGAGAGACCCAGTACTTC.

The V call is TRBV30, the J call TRBJ2-3; 8 bases are a match to TRBD1. Losses at the gene ends were 2 bases for V and 3 bases for J; bases not matched to a gene: 4. The germline CDR1 and CDR2 sequences are GTSNPN and SVGIG (reference sequence). The CDR3 is made up of 14 amino acids. Here the CDR3 reads CAWSSRTGTDTQYF. The CDR3 nucleotides are TGTGCCTGGAGTTCCCGGACAGGGACAGATACGCAGTATTTT.

This clonotype was seen many times. J is TRBJ1-1 and V is TRBV3-1; maybe TRBD1 (5 bases). V lost 4 bases and J 8 bases, leaving 11 bases between the germline ends. The CDR3 covers 12 residues. CDR1 and CDR2 from the germline V gene are LGHDT and YNNKEL (reference sequence). Written as DNA, the CDR3 is TGTGCCAGCAGCCCAGGGCAGGGCGAAGCTTTCTTT. It encodes CASSPGQGEAFF.

V gene TRBV5-1 combines with J gene TRBJ1-6, with D perhaps TRBD1 (5 bases). From germline, CDR1 is SGHRS and CDR2 YFSETQ. CDR3 length equals 16 residues. V was pared by 1 base and J by 5 bases, with 13 bases between. CDR3 bases: TGCGCCAGCAGCTTGACAGGACTGTCCGATAATTCACCCCTCCACTTT. Its protein product is CASSLTGLSDNSPLHF.